This T cell receptor beta chain was captured in a study of T cells in Graves' hyperthyroidism and ophthalmopathy. Whole-study context: Peripheral blood collection took place at initial diagnosis, before any treatment. General study points: Blood also carried most thyroid clonotypes expanded above 0.001.

V was shortened by 2 bases and J by 3 bases, with 13 bases between the two germline ends. This CDR3 contains 15 residues. RNA transcripts yielded amplified TCR beta CDR3 regions. The HTBI set primed first-round TCR CDR3 RT-PCR. MiXCR, run by TCRdb on the multiplex PCR reads, gives a single entry per CDR3 protein. The data show hundreds of thousands of distinct CDR3 sequences, about 15% seen once. This clonotype has a count of ten or more. As yet, its antigen is unknown. The chain recombines TRBV12-3 or TRBV12-4 with TRBJ1-1; no definite D call. Sequenced sample: blood. The origin of this receptor is a woman aged 45-65 years with Graves' ophthalmopathy. The CDR3 protein is CASSLWGVVDTEAFF. DNA of the CDR3: TGTGCCAGCAGTTTATGGGGAGTTGTTGACACTGAAGCTTTCTTT.